This T cell receptor (beta chain) was sequenced during a study of T cells in women clearing cervical HPV infection. For the study at large: Controls' single incident HPV16 infection cleared within 12 months without precancer. Broader study findings: A classifier using richness and V gene abundances reached an AUC of about 0.83.

For this clone: What it binds is unknown. The read gets to within 3 residues of the CDR3 end, and the germline J gene fills in the rest.

Profiled with immunoSEQ multiplex PCR; TCRdb holds only in-frame clones, not every one. In all, the sample yields some 14,000 clones. In germline, CDR1 is SGHNT, CDR2 YYREEE (reference sequence). The CDR3 extends over 15 amino acids. This receptor was identified in a woman aged 18 to 75 with a cervical HPV16 infection that either progressed to CIN3+ or cleared (not recorded which). What was sequenced was blood buffy coat. This chain uses TRBV5-4 with TRBJ2-3; 10 bases map to TRBD2. The sequenced CDR3 bases are TGTGCCAGCAGCTTGGTCAAGCGGGGGGGGGAGACG. This sequence encodes CASSLVKRGGET. The full CDR3 reads CASSLVKRGGETQYF.